The rows below give T cell receptor beta chains drawn from one sample of a study of T cells in localized non-small cell lung cancer. Data came from immunoSEQ multiplex PCR; TCRdb stores just in-frame clones and leaves some out. The profile shows tens of thousands of clones, around nine tenths of them singletons. The sequences come from peripheral blood, collected before any cancer treatment. The receptors stem from a woman aged 35 to 70 with stage I lung adenocarcinoma. Each CDR3 is given without its conserved first and last residue.

TRBV30	TRBJ1-5	AWSLQDNQPQH
TRBV29-1	TRBJ2-2	SVDLPRSSGGRNTGELF
TRBV13	TRBJ1-1	ASSLGGFRYTEAF
TRBV10-3	TRBJ1-2	AISGYDRAGYT
TRBV7-8	TRBJ2-7	ASSPSSYEQY
TRBV6-6	TRBJ2-1	ASGKPI
TRBV7-2	TRBJ1-2	ASSLEAGGVGGYT
TRBV7-6	TRBJ2-7	ASSLLAGGPHEQY
TRBV7-2	TRBJ1-4	ASSLSNRTFNEKLF
TRBV7-2	TRBJ1-1	ASSFAAGTDTEAF
TRBV4-3	TRBJ1-1	ASSLDTEAF
TRBV7-3	TRBJ1-1	ASSLKALNTEAF
TRBV6-6	TRBJ2-7	ASSYWGRADEQY
TRBV11-3	TRBJ1-1	ASSWGNTEAF
TRBV27	TRBJ2-7	ASSFATEPTYEQY
TRBV7-2	TRBJ2-1	ASSLGIRSYNEQF
TRBV29-1	TRBJ2-1	SVRGLAGGHYEQF
TRBV4-3	TRBJ2-7	ASSQADGDYEQY
TRBV7-2	TRBJ1-5	ASSSLEAGQPQH
TRBV29-1	TRBJ2-3	SVRSEMSTDTQY
TRBV7-2	TRBJ2-5	ASSSSGGTTQY
TRBV2	TRBJ2-1	ARSNGQADEQF
TRBV27	TRBJ2-5	ASSLSAYYQETQY
TRBV18	TRBJ1-1	ASSPSTGWNTEAF
TRBV25-1	TRBJ2-2	ASSGPWAYANTGELF
TRBV7-3	TRBJ2-1	ASSLGLADNEQF
TRBV7-2	TRBJ1-5	ASSLEYGLNQPQH
TRBV7-9	TRBJ2-2	ASSSRDTGELF
TRBV5-8	TRBJ2-3	ASSSPGSGGPTDTQY
TRBV14	TRBJ2-2	ASSLRYLRDTGELF
TRBV7-8	TRBJ1-2	ASSLVPANYGYT
TRBV10-1	TRBJ2-1	ASRDGTGTNEQF
TRBV5-4	TRBJ2-1	ASSLGAYNEQF
TRBV15	TRBJ2-2	ATSPGLAGATGELF
TRBV9	TRBJ1-2	ASDAGFDGYT
TRBV5-1	TRBJ2-1	ASRPGQTYNEQF
TRBV4-1	TRBJ1-1	ASSQVKGGLVPF
TRBV11-3	TRBJ1-1	ASSPGQGSTEAF
TRBV4-1	TRBJ1-1	ASSQDSSRVWENTEAF
TRBV5-4	TRBJ2-7	ASSTSTGVGEQY
TRBV6-5	TRBJ2-3	ASSPSGWGDTQY
TRBV7-2	TRBJ2-3	ASSLIRLAGRTDTQY
TRBV7-8	TRBJ1-5	ASSLGAKGLPGRQPQH
TRBV6-5	TRBJ2-7	ASSYRDSIYEQY
TRBV6-5	TRBJ1-4	ASRPPGQGSEKLF
TRBV20-1	TRBJ2-1	SARGSEQF
TRBV6-1	TRBJ1-5	ASSAAGNSNQPQH
TRBV18	TRBJ1-2	ASSLSFTGGDGYT
TRBV14	TRBJ1-4	ASSQDFGAGEKLF
TRBV7-2	TRBJ2-7	ASSWGQSKLSYEQY
TRBV13	TRBJ2-2	ASSLGDRVLTGELF
TRBV6-4	TRBJ1-3	ASSETRGGGNTIY
TRBV19	TRBJ1-2	ASSVGRESNYGYT